Listed below are T cell receptor beta chains from one sample, sequenced in a study of T cell responses to AZD1222 COVID-19 vaccine. Clones were read by immunoSEQ multiplex PCR, and TCRdb kept only the in-frame ones, dropping some. The sample contains tens of thousands of clones, 80% to 95% of which appear only once. Sequenced here: peripheral blood, sampled 28 days after the second dose of the MenACWY control vaccine. All receptors come from an adult who received the MenACWY meningococcal vaccine as a control. The CDR3 runs from the conserved cysteine through the conserved F or W. Each record gives: J gene, clone size, V gene, D gene, CDR3 protein, CDR3 DNA. A D gene is named only where the DNA matches it firmly. Some rows mark clone size as missing; the rest say once, few, many or name a class of expanded clone.

>TRBJ2-1|.|TRBV3-1/TRBV3-2|TRBD2
CASSPPRLAGGLGDNEQFF
TGTGCCAGCAGCCCCCCCAGGTTAGCGGGAGGGCTCGGGGACAATGAGCAGTTCTTC
>TRBJ2-1|.|TRBV2|.
CASSTDGNEQFF
TGTGCCAGCAGTACGGACGGCAATGAGCAGTTCTTC
>TRBJ2-7|.|TRBV2|TRBD1
CASKGQPSNSYEQYF
TGTGCCAGCAAGGGACAGCCCTCCAACTCCTACGAGCAGTACTTC
>TRBJ1-1|.|TRBV10-2|TRBD1
CASWGDSRDTEAFF
TGCGCCAGCTGGGGGGACAGTCGGGACACTGAAGCTTTCTTT
>TRBJ2-3|.|TRBV9|TRBD2
CASTVAGALTDTQYF
TGTGCCAGCACCGTAGCGGGAGCCCTCACAGATACGCAGTATTTT
>TRBJ2-6|.|TRBV7-9|.
CASSDSGANVLTF
TGTGCCAGCAGCGACTCTGGGGCCAACGTCCTGACTTTC
>TRBJ2-3|.|TRBV11-3|.
CASSLGDTQYF
TGTGCCAGCAGCTTGGGGGATACGCAGTATTTT
>TRBJ1-4|.|TRBV5-1|TRBD1
CASSPGQGGEKLFF
TGCGCCAGTTCACCGGGACAGGGGGGTGAAAAACTGTTTTTT
>TRBJ2-3|.|TRBV29-1|TRBD2
CSVSSGRASSTDTQYF
TGCAGCGTTTCTAGCGGGAGAGCCTCTAGCACAGATACGCAGTATTTT
>TRBJ2-7|once|TRBV27|.
CASTLRGDSYEQYF
TGTGCCAGCACCCTGAGAGGGGACTCCTACGAGCAGTACTTC
>TRBJ1-1|.|TRBV28|.
CASSLGTPHTEAFF
TGTGCCAGCAGCCTCGGGACCCCCCACACTGAAGCTTTCTTT
>TRBJ2-1|.|TRBV3-1/TRBV3-2|TRBD2
CASSLGLAGAPNNEQFF
TGTGCCAGCAGCTTGGGACTAGCGGGGGCTCCCAACAATGAGCAGTTCTTC
>TRBJ1-5|.|TRBV27|.
CASSSLTRISNQPQHF
TGTGCCAGCAGTTCCCTGACACGGATTAGCAATCAGCCCCAGCATTTT
>TRBJ2-4|.|TRBV6-5|.
CASADRWAKNIQYF
TGTGCCAGCGCTGATAGGTGGGCCAAAAACATTCAGTACTTC
>TRBJ1-5|few|TRBV3-1/TRBV3-2|.
CASSQGGARSQPQHF
TGTGCCAGCAGCCAAGGGGGGGCTCGGTCTCAGCCCCAGCATTTT
>TRBJ1-4|once|TRBV11-2|.
CASSPEGEKLFF
TGTGCCAGCAGCCCGGAAGGGGAAAAACTGTTTTTT
>TRBJ1-4|.|TRBV5-1|TRBD1
CASSHGTGGLLELFF
TGCGCCAGCAGCCACGGGACAGGGGGCCTATTAGAACTGTTTTTT
>TRBJ2-3|.|TRBV2|TRBD2
CASRREGWTDTQYF
TGTGCCAGCAGGAGGGAGGGCTGGACAGATACGCAGTATTTT
>TRBJ2-7|.|TRBV10-1|.
CAYAYEQYF
TGCGCCTACGCCTACGAGCAGTACTTC
>TRBJ1-4|.|TRBV2|TRBD1
CASSQKSGTGNEKLFF
TGTGCCAGCAGCCAAAAATCCGGGACAGGCAATGAAAAACTGTTTTTT
>TRBJ2-1|.|TRBV28|TRBD2
CASMSGRGAEQFF
TGTGCCAGCATGAGCGGGAGGGGGGCTGAGCAGTTCTTC
>TRBJ1-6|.|TRBV27|.
CASVSLRGYNSPLHF
TGTGCCAGCGTATCCCTCCGGGGCTATAATTCACCCCTCCACTTT
>TRBJ1-2|.|TRBV7-3|.
CASSLQGDGGYTF
TGTGCCAGCAGCTTACAGGGAGATGGGGGCTACACCTTC
>TRBJ2-3|.|TRBV5-4|.
CASRPPGVGTDTQYF
TGTGCCAGCCGTCCACCGGGAGTGGGCACAGATACGCAGTATTTT
>TRBJ1-1|.|TRBV9|.
CASSHRLGTEAFF
TGTGCCAGCAGCCACCGGTTGGGGACTGAAGCTTTCTTT
>TRBJ1-5|.|TRBV6-4|TRBD1
CARYRQGGQPQHF
TGTGCCAGATATAGACAGGGAGGGCAGCCCCAGCATTTT
>TRBJ1-3|.|TRBV5-6|.
CASSFIGRSSGNTIYF
TGTGCCAGCAGCTTCATCGGTCGGAGTTCTGGAAACACCATATATTTT
>TRBJ2-1|.|TRBV7-2|TRBD1
CASSLGQGRNEQFF
TGTGCCAGCAGCTTAGGACAGGGTCGGAATGAGCAGTTCTTC
>TRBJ1-5|.|TRBV23-1|.
CASSQTLFDRYSNQPQHF
TGCGCCAGCAGTCAAACCCTTTTTGACAGGTATAGCAATCAGCCCCAGCATTTT
>TRBJ1-1|.|TRBV5-6|.
CASSYGNTEAFF
TGTGCCAGCAGCTACGGGAACACTGAAGCTTTCTTT
>TRBJ1-3|many|TRBV5-1|.
CASGLEGSGNTIYF
TGCGCCAGCGGTCTAGAGGGGTCGGGAAACACCATATATTTT
>TRBJ1-6|.|TRBV11-2|.
CASSLEGNNNSPLHF
TGTGCCAGCAGCTTAGAGGGGAATAATAATTCACCCCTCCACTTT
>TRBJ2-5|once|TRBV7-2|.
CASRDGNRETQYF
TGTGCCAGCAGAGACGGGAATCGGGAGACCCAGTACTTC
>TRBJ2-5|.|TRBV2|.
CASTGQTKETQYF
TGTGCCAGCACCGGGCAGACCAAAGAGACCCAGTACTTC
>TRBJ2-1|once|TRBV6-5|.
CASRRGVSGINEQFF
TGTGCCAGCAGACGCGGGGTTTCTGGCATTAATGAGCAGTTCTTC
>TRBJ1-5|.|TRBV28|.
CASSPGGSNQPQHF
TGTGCCAGCAGCCCTGGGGGCAGTAATCAGCCCCAGCATTTT
>TRBJ2-3|.|TRBV9|TRBD1
CASSTRDRDLTQYF
TGTGCCAGCAGCACCCGGGACAGGGACCTCACGCAGTATTTT
>TRBJ1-6|.|TRBV2|.
CASSEGTSNSPLHF
TGTGCCAGCAGTGAGGGGACAAGCAATTCACCCCTCCACTTT
>TRBJ2-7|once|TRBV7-2|.
CASSLPLATQYEQYF
TGTGCCAGCAGCCTCCCGCTAGCGACCCAATACGAGCAGTACTTC
>TRBJ1-1|.|TRBV11-2|.
CASCIDWNTEAFF
TGTGCCAGCTGCATTGACTGGAACACTGAAGCTTTCTTT
>TRBJ1-5|.|TRBV6-2/TRBV6-3|.
CASSLGFGQPQHF
TGTGCCAGCAGTTTGGGTTTTGGTCAGCCCCAGCATTTT
>TRBJ1-6|.|TRBV30|.
CACLGGNSPLHF
TGTGCCTGCCTCGGGGGTAATTCACCCCTCCACTTT
>TRBJ1-5|.|TRBV19|TRBD1
CASSMGTGRSQHF
TGTGCCAGTAGTATGGGGACAGGCAGGTCCCAGCATTTT
>TRBJ2-2|.|TRBV6-1|.
CASSELGHGTGELFF
TGTGCCAGCAGTGAATTGGGGCATGGAACCGGGGAGCTGTTTTTT
>TRBJ1-5|.|TRBV19|TRBD1
CASGNSPGGPQHF
TGTGCCAGTGGAAACAGTCCAGGGGGGCCCCAGCATTTT
>TRBJ2-7|.|TRBV28|.
CASSQSHYEQYF
TGTGCCAGCAGCCAGAGCCACTACGAGCAGTACTTC
>TRBJ1-1|.|TRBV28|.
CSTVLNTEAFF
TGTTCCACAGTCCTGAACACTGAAGCTTTCTTT
>TRBJ2-7|.|TRBV7-9|TRBD1
CASSSTGGLAWGEQYF
TGTGCCAGCAGCTCGACAGGGGGCCTAGCTTGGGGCGAGCAGTACTTC
>TRBJ2-7|.|TRBV3-1/TRBV3-2|.
CASSHRGSYF
TGTGCCAGCAGCCACCGGGGATCGTACTTC
>TRBJ1-2|.|TRBV12-3/TRBV12-4|.
CASSFGYYGYTF
TGTGCCAGCAGTTTTGGGTACTATGGCTACACCTTC
>TRBJ1-2|.|TRBV11-2|.
CASSLDQRGFGYGYTF
TGTGCCAGCAGCTTAGATCAGCGCGGCTTCGGCTATGGCTACACCTTC
>TRBJ2-7|.|TRBV20-1|.
CSARLDYEQYF
TGCAGTGCTAGACTGGACTACGAGCAGTACTTC
>TRBJ2-5|once|TRBV10-2|TRBD2
CASRPGVAGGGGGETQYF
TGCGCCAGCCGACCGGGGGTAGCGGGAGGTGGGGGCGGAGAGACCCAGTACTTC
>TRBJ2-3|.|TRBV6-1|TRBD2
CASSEPEGAGVIQQYF
TGTGCCAGCAGTGAACCCGAGGGAGCGGGAGTAATTCAGCAGTATTTT
>TRBJ1-3|.|TRBV5-1|.
CASSSDRTSGNTIYF
TGCGCCAGCAGCTCAGACAGGACCTCTGGAAACACCATATATTTT